The next 7 T cell receptor beta chains were all read from a single sample in a study of tumor-infiltrating lymphocytes in primary liver carcinoma. cDNA specific to TCR beta was made from approximately 0.55 ug of total RNA, with a constant-region primer employed for priming. TCR beta libraries came from three nested multiplex PCR rounds using slightly modified ARM-PCR. Two initial PCR rounds of roughly 10 cycles each paired TRBV1-TRBV30 forward primers with a C-beta reverse primer. In TCRdb, the multiplex PCR reads were re-called with MiXCR into one record per CDR3 protein. The table records approximately 110,000 distinct CDR3 sequences, under 65% of them present only once. DNA and RNA were both co-extracted from approximately 20-30 mg of bulk tissue that had not been sorted. The sequencing input was liver tumor tissue from sampling region 3. Subset in this sample: tumor region T3, left-lateral pole. The receptors originated from an older woman with primary liver carcinoma and hepatitis B virus infection.

Points on this clonotype: The junction shows a germline mismatch at one end, possibly a read error. This rearrangement joins TRBV4-2 to TRBJ1-6; tentatively, D is TRBD1 (6 bases). Looked up from germline, CDR1 is LGHNA and CDR2 is YNFKEQ. There are 18 residues in the CDR3. This CDR3 reads CASSQEWNRADLNPPLHF. The CDR3 DNA follows: TGTGCTAGCAGCCAAGAATGGAACAGGGCGGATCTAAATCCACCCCTCCACTTT.

This clonotype was observed a handful of times. The chain is built from TRBV5-6 and TRBJ1-3; TRBD1 agrees at 8 bases. The CDR3 runs 14 residues. V shed 4 bases, J shed 4 bases, and the junction held 4 bases outside the gene matches. CDR1 and CDR2 (germline): SGHDT, YYEEEE. The DNA of the CDR3 is TGTGCCAGCAGCGGCCGGGACAGGGGAAACACCATATATTTT. Protein product: CASSGRDRGNTIYF.

The table lists this clonotype with a count of one. The rearrangement joins TRBV28 to TRBJ2-4, with D tentatively TRBD1 (5 bases). The length of the CDR3 is 15 residues. Trimming took 8 bases from V and 0 from J, leaving 14 bases between them. CDR1 and CDR2 (germline): MDHEN, SYDVKM. The CDR3 nucleotides read TGTGCCAGCGCTGGGGCAGAACAAGCCAAAAACATTCAGTACTTC. Translated: CASAGAEQAKNIQYF.

The chain joins TRBV29-1 to TRBJ2-3; 8 bases fit TRBD2. V shed 6 bases and J 4 bases; nucleotides not matched to a gene: 6. The CDR3 has 13 amino acids. From germline, CDR1 is SQVTM and CDR2 ANQGSEA. The CDR3 DNA sequence: TGCAGCGTCGGGACTAGAGGGGCAGATACGCAGTATTTT. It is translated as CSVGTRGADTQYF.

There are many counts of this clonotype. The chain combines TRBV6-1 with TRBJ2-3; no reliable D call. The CDR3 totals 13 residues. The V and J ends lost 1 base and 3 bases respectively, with 5 bases between them. Per germline, CDR1 MNHNS and CDR2 SASEGT. CDR3 DNA sequence: TGTGCCAGCAGTGAAGTCCAGACAGATACGCAGTATTTT. The encoded protein is CASSEVQTDTQYF.

V gene TRBV6-5 combines with J gene TRBJ2-5; D not resolved. V was clipped by 4 bases and J by 5 bases, with 11 bases between them. CDR3 length equals 13 residues. Germline CDR1 reads MNHEY; CDR2 reads SVGAGI. The CDR3 sequence: CASSSGRRETQYF. In nucleotides, the CDR3 is TGTGCCAGCAGTTCAGGAAGAAGGGAGACCCAGTACTTC.

On this clonotype: The junction shows a germline mismatch at one end, possibly a read error. The chain employs TRBV4-2 and TRBJ1-5; TRBD1 agrees at 7 bases. Per germline, CDR1 LGHNA and CDR2 YNFKEQ. This CDR3 is built from 17 residues. CDR3 residues: CASSQGPGQELGQPQHF. The CDR3 DNA is TGCGCCAGCAGCCAAGGCCCCGGACAGGAGCTGGGTCAGCCCCAGCATTTT.